This is a list of T cell receptor beta chains from one sample in a study of blood T cell repertoires in COVID-19. TCRdb keeps only in-frame clones here, not all; method: immunoSEQ multiplex PCR. The repertoire has about 180,000 clones, roughly 82% of them found once; the top ten carry over 7.5%. Specimen: peripheral blood. These receptors came from a woman in her 70s with acute or convalescent COVID-19. The CDR3 runs from the conserved cysteine through the conserved F or W. The order of the fields is V gene, clone size, J gene, CDR3 protein. Rows may omit the clone size; those that give it use once, few, many or a size class.

v_call: TRBV7-2
clone_size: .
j_call: TRBJ1-3
cdr3_aa: CASSLQGYSGNTIYF

v_call: TRBV5-4
clone_size: .
j_call: TRBJ2-1
cdr3_aa: CASSPVKRGHEQFF

v_call: TRBV30
clone_size: .
j_call: TRBJ1-6
cdr3_aa: CAWADGGLYNSPLHF

v_call: TRBV11-2
clone_size: .
j_call: TRBJ1-5
cdr3_aa: CASSSHAGPQHF

v_call: TRBV4-3
clone_size: .
j_call: TRBJ1-6
cdr3_aa: CASSQEDRNSPLHF

v_call: TRBV6-5
clone_size: .
j_call: TRBJ1-6
cdr3_aa: CASSQGAFHGSPLHF

v_call: TRBV9
clone_size: once
j_call: TRBJ2-5
cdr3_aa: CASSVAAGAAQETQYF

v_call: TRBV19
clone_size: .
j_call: TRBJ2-1
cdr3_aa: CASRYTSSYNEQFF

v_call: TRBV5-1
clone_size: .
j_call: TRBJ1-1
cdr3_aa: CASSLELANTEAFF

v_call: TRBV4-2
clone_size: .
j_call: TRBJ2-1
cdr3_aa: CASSQDAQGFYNEQFF

v_call: TRBV11-2
clone_size: .
j_call: TRBJ2-5
cdr3_aa: CASSRDRAETQYF

v_call: TRBV3-1/TRBV3-2
clone_size: .
j_call: TRBJ2-1
cdr3_aa: CASSQRGGSSYNEQFF

v_call: TRBV5-6
clone_size: .
j_call: TRBJ2-3
cdr3_aa: CASSPSKRGGLITDTQYF

v_call: TRBV4-1
clone_size: .
j_call: TRBJ2-5
cdr3_aa: CASSQGQQETQYF

v_call: TRBV10-3
clone_size: .
j_call: TRBJ2-3
cdr3_aa: CAISERTGADTQYF

v_call: TRBV18
clone_size: .
j_call: TRBJ1-1
cdr3_aa: CASSRGQGYANTEAFF

v_call: TRBV5-6
clone_size: once
j_call: TRBJ2-3
cdr3_aa: CASSLNGGPSDTQYF

v_call: TRBV28
clone_size: .
j_call: TRBJ1-1
cdr3_aa: CASSPAGTLNTEAFF

v_call: TRBV15
clone_size: few
j_call: TRBJ2-7
cdr3_aa: CATSRDFGDEQYF

v_call: TRBV28
clone_size: .
j_call: TRBJ1-2
cdr3_aa: CASSPPGRGLLVGYGYTF

v_call: TRBV19
clone_size: .
j_call: TRBJ1-5
cdr3_aa: CASSFAGTGKPQHF

v_call: TRBV13
clone_size: .
j_call: TRBJ2-3
cdr3_aa: CASSLGPALAGGLGITDTQYF

v_call: TRBV28
clone_size: .
j_call: TRBJ1-5
cdr3_aa: CASSFLGTRGGQPQHF

v_call: TRBV30
clone_size: .
j_call: TRBJ1-3
cdr3_aa: CAWSVKGVEDTIYF

v_call: TRBV27
clone_size: once
j_call: TRBJ2-2
cdr3_aa: CASRQGYAAGELFF

v_call: TRBV12-3/TRBV12-4
clone_size: .
j_call: TRBJ2-2
cdr3_aa: CASSRGAAGELFF

v_call: TRBV4-3
clone_size: .
j_call: TRBJ2-1
cdr3_aa: CASSQTLDGSTGEQFF

v_call: TRBV2
clone_size: .
j_call: TRBJ2-1
cdr3_aa: CASSSPLRGDNEQFF

v_call: TRBV19
clone_size: .
j_call: TRBJ1-2
cdr3_aa: CASSPGQGVSGYTF

v_call: TRBV3-1/TRBV3-2
clone_size: .
j_call: TRBJ1-1
cdr3_aa: CASSRSRGPTEAFF

v_call: TRBV5-1
clone_size: .
j_call: TRBJ1-1
cdr3_aa: CASSLERIMNTEAFF

v_call: TRBV7-2
clone_size: .
j_call: TRBJ2-7
cdr3_aa: CASSSRLAGASPSYEQYF

v_call: TRBV9
clone_size: .
j_call: TRBJ2-2
cdr3_aa: CASSGLAETGELFF

v_call: TRBV5-1
clone_size: .
j_call: TRBJ1-6
cdr3_aa: CASSKVQSSYNSPLHF

v_call: TRBV10-3
clone_size: .
j_call: TRBJ2-3
cdr3_aa: CAISASGGRDTQYF

v_call: TRBV5-6
clone_size: once
j_call: TRBJ2-7
cdr3_aa: CASSTRDRFYEQYF

v_call: TRBV18
clone_size: once
j_call: TRBJ2-5
cdr3_aa: CASSPGDQETQYF

v_call: TRBV5-1
clone_size: few
j_call: TRBJ2-5
cdr3_aa: CASSFGLARETQYF

v_call: TRBV6-4
clone_size: .
j_call: TRBJ2-3
cdr3_aa: CASSPTSGGRDTQYF

v_call: TRBV5-1
clone_size: .
j_call: TRBJ2-3
cdr3_aa: CASSLWDRLSTDTQYF

v_call: TRBV30
clone_size: .
j_call: TRBJ2-5
cdr3_aa: CAWSKNRKKETQYF

v_call: TRBV13
clone_size: .
j_call: TRBJ1-3
cdr3_aa: CASSSAGGRSSGNTIYF

v_call: TRBV7-2
clone_size: .
j_call: TRBJ2-7
cdr3_aa: CASSLVIYEQYF

v_call: TRBV6-2/TRBV6-3
clone_size: .
j_call: TRBJ2-7
cdr3_aa: CASSHRTVGPYEQYF

v_call: TRBV4-2
clone_size: .
j_call: TRBJ1-3
cdr3_aa: CASSQKEGTDSGNTIYF

v_call: TRBV9
clone_size: few
j_call: TRBJ2-4
cdr3_aa: CASSVRGEGNIQYF

v_call: TRBV6-5
clone_size: once
j_call: TRBJ1-1
cdr3_aa: CASSYGPTGTNTEAFF

v_call: TRBV11-2
clone_size: .
j_call: TRBJ2-2
cdr3_aa: CASSLDGGSYGELFF

v_call: TRBV14
clone_size: .
j_call: TRBJ2-2
cdr3_aa: CASSQGQGYGELFF

v_call: TRBV5-6
clone_size: .
j_call: TRBJ1-5
cdr3_aa: CASSLAGRGANQPQHF

v_call: TRBV7-2
clone_size: .
j_call: TRBJ1-2
cdr3_aa: CASSLNYGYTF

v_call: TRBV4-1
clone_size: .
j_call: TRBJ1-6
cdr3_aa: CASSAGYNSPLHF

v_call: TRBV28
clone_size: .
j_call: TRBJ2-7
cdr3_aa: CASSSTTYEQYF

v_call: TRBV5-6
clone_size: .
j_call: TRBJ2-7
cdr3_aa: CASNDRGWSYEQYF

v_call: TRBV1
clone_size: .
j_call: TRBJ2-5
cdr3_aa: CTSSQDPGRLAGGKETQYF

v_call: TRBV5-6
clone_size: .
j_call: TRBJ2-2
cdr3_aa: CASSLEHTGELFF

v_call: TRBV4-1
clone_size: medium-sized
j_call: TRBJ1-1
cdr3_aa: CASSQGSGAMNTEAFF